This T cell receptor (beta chain) appears in the sequencing data of a study of identical twins. Whole-study results and caveats: Invariant cells of the MAIT and iNKT types might have partly distorted the zero-insertion analyses. Insertions were fewer in abundant cord blood beta clonotypes, whereas memory repertoires showed none of this pattern.

Healthy Caucasian individuals made up all the donors. Remarks on this clonotype: The antigen remains unidentified.

Germline V lookup: CDR1 DFQATT, CDR2 SNEGSKA (reference sequence). Trimming at V came to 2 bases and at J to 2 bases, leaving 23 bases not matched to a gene. The CDR3 is made up of 22 amino acids. Using its own MiXCR run on the 5' RACE reads, TCRdb lists one record per CDR3 protein. In the table there are about 480,000 distinct CDR3 sequences, 14% of which are singletons. This same sample was also part of a study on yellow fever vaccine responses in identical twins.

This receptor was taken from a woman younger than 35 in good health. Specimen: CD4+ T cells sorted from blood. The V gene is TRBV20-1, the J gene TRBJ2-2, with TRBD2 matching 10 bases. The CDR3 loop reads CSARSGPDLDSGGPVNTGELFF. The CDR3, as DNA: TGCAGTGCTAGATCCGGGCCTGATTTAGATAGCGGGGGGCCGGTAAACACCGGGGAGCTGTTTTTT.